These 2 T cell receptor beta chains came from one sample sequenced in a study of blood T cell repertoires in COVID-19. The assay was immunoSEQ multiplex PCR, and TCRdb's table has in-frame clones only and misses some. The sample has around 140,000 clones; 86% are singletons. Sequenced: PBMCs or T cells enriched from blood (not recorded which). Receptor source: a man aged 45-60 years who had recovered from COVID-19.

V and J are TRBV30 and TRBJ1-2; no definite D call. In germline, CDR1 is GTSNPN, CDR2 SVGIG (reference sequence). V was shortened by 4 bases and J by 8 bases, with 14 bases between the two germline ends. This CDR3 spans 12 amino acids. The CDR3 loop reads CAWIPRGPGYTF. The CDR3 bases are TGTGCCTGGATCCCTCGCGGCCCCGGCTACACCTTC.

The count of this clone is one. The CDR3 protein is CASSVWVTGGNQPQHF. The CDR3 DNA sequence: TGTGCCAGCAGTGTATGGGTGACGGGGGGGAATCAGCCCCAGCATTTT. The chain carries TRBV6-1 and TRBJ1-5, with D possibly being TRBD1 (5 bases). This CDR3 comprises 16 residues. CDR1 MNHNS and CDR2 SASEGT come from the germline V gene. V was pared by 4 bases and J by 4 bases, with 17 bases between.